The present entry profiles one T cell receptor beta chain with its context. Original methodology: Estimation of nucleated cell counts was performed using reference gene primer amplification. Clones were read by immunoSEQ multiplex PCR, and TCRdb kept only the in-frame ones, dropping some. That table supplies the V and J calls and clone size; D and trimming were determined from the DNA. The sample carries some 47,000 clones, 75% to 95% recorded once. This sample was included in a study of blood T cell repertoires in COVID-19. The clonotype originates from a man in his 70s with acute or convalescent COVID-19. The specimen sequenced was peripheral blood.

DNA of the CDR3: TGTGCCAGTAGTATCCTCCGGGACAGGGCCTATGGCTACACCTTC. Protein sequence: CASSILRDRAYGYTF. This chain uses TRBV19 with TRBJ1-2; 9 nucleotides match TRBD1. From germline, CDR1 is LNHDA and CDR2 SQIVND (reference sequence). J lost 4 bases, V lost 3 bases, and 6 bases had no gene match. The CDR3 sequence is 15 residues long.